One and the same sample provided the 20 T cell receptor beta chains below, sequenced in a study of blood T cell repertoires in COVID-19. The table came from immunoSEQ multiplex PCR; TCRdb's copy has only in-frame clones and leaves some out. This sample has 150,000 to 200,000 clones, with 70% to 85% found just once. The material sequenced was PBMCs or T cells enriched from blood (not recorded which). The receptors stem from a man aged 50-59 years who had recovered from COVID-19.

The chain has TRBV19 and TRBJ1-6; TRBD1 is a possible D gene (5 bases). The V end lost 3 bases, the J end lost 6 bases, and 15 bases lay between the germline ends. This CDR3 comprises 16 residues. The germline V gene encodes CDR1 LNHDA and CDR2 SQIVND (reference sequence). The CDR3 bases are TGTGCCAGTAGTATGCAGGGTCCCCGGACTAATTCACCCCTCCACTTT. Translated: CASSMQGPRTNSPLHF.

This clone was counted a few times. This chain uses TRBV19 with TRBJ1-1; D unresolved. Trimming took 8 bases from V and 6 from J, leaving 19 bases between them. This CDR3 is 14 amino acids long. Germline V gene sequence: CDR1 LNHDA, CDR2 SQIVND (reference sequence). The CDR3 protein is CASSPGSPFSEAFF. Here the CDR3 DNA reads TGTGCCAGTTCGCCAGGTTCACCGTTCTCTGAAGCTTTCTTT.

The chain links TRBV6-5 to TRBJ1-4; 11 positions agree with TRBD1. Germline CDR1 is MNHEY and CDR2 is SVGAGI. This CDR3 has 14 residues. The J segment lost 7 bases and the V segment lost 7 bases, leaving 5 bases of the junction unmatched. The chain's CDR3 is CASKGGTGGEKLFF. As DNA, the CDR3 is TGTGCCAGCAAAGGGGGGACAGGGGGTGAAAAACTGTTTTTT.

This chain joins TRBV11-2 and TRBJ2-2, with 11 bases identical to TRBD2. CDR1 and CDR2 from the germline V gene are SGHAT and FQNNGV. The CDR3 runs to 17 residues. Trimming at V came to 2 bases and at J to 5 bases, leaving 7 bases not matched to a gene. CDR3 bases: TGTGCCAGCAGCTTAAACCTAGCGGGGGGTCGTACCGGGGAGCTGTTTTTT. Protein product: CASSLNLAGGRTGELFF.

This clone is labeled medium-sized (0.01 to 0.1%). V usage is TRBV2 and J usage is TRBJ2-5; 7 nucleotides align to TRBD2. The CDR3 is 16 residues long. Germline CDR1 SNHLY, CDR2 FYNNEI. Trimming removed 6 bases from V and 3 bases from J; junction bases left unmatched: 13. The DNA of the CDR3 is TGTGCCAGCAGGGCCAGTCCTGGACTAGGGGAAGAGACCCAGTACTTC. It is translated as CASRASPGLGEETQYF.

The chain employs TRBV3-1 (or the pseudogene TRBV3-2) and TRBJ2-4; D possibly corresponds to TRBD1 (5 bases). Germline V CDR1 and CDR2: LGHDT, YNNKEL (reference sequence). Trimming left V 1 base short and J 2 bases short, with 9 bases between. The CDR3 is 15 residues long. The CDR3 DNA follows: TGTGCCAGCAGCCAAGTCCAGGGAACCAAAAACATTCAGTACTTC. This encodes CASSQVQGTKNIQYF.

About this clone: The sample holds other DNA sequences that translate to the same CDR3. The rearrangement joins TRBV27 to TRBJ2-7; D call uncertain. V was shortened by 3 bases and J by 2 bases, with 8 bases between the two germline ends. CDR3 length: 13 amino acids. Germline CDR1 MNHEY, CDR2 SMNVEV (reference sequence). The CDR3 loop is CASSLGRAYEQYF. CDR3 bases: TGTGCCAGCAGTTTGGGTCGGGCCTACGAGCAGTACTTC.

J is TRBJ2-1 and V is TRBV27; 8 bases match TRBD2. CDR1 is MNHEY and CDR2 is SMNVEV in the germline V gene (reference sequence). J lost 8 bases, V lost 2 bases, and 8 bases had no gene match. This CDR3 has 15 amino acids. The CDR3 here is CASSLIAGSPHEQFF. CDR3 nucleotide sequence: TGTGCCAGCAGTTTAATAGCGGGGTCGCCCCATGAGCAGTTCTTC.

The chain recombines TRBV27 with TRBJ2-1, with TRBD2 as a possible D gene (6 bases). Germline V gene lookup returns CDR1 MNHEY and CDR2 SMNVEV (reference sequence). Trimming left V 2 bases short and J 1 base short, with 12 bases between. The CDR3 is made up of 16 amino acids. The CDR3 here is CASSLVGGRSYNEQFF. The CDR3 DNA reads TGTGCCAGCAGTTTAGTGGGGGGACGGTCCTACAATGAGCAGTTCTTC.

The CDR3 coding sequence is TGCGCCAGCAGCCCGATAGGGACAGGGTTACTACGCTACACCTTC. It yields the protein CASSPIGTGLLRYTF. This rearrangement joins TRBV5-1 to TRBJ1-2; TRBD1 aligns across 9 bases. Germline assignment: CDR1 SGHRS and CDR2 YFSETQ. Losses at the gene ends were 4 bases for V and 9 bases for J; bases not matched to a gene: 13. The CDR3 covers 15 residues.

The CDR3 loop is CASRPGTREETQYF. The CDR3 nucleotides read TGTGCCAGCAGGCCTGGGACTAGAGAAGAGACCCAGTACTTC. The rearrangement links TRBV6-5 to TRBJ2-5; 8 bases match TRBD2. Trimming took 6 bases from V and 3 from J; bases not matched to a gene: 6. The CDR3 has 14 amino acids. CDR1 MNHEY and CDR2 SVGAGI come from the germline V gene.

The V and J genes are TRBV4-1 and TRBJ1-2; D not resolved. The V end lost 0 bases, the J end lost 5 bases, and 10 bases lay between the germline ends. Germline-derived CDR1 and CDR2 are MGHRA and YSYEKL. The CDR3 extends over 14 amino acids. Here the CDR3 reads CASSQDEFPYGYTF. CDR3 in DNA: TGCGCCAGCAGCCAAGATGAGTTCCCGTATGGCTACACCTTC.

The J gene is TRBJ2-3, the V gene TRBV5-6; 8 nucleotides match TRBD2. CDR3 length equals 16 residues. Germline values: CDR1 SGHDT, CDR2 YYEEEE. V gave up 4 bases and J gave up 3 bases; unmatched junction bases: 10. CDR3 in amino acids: CASSPAAGAFTDTQYF. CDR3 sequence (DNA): TGTGCCAGCAGCCCCGCAGCGGGAGCCTTTACAGATACGCAGTATTTT.

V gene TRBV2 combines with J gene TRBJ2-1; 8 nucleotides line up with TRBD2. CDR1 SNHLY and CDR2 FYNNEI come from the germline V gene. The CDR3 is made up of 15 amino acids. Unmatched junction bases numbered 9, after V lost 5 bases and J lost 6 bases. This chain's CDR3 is CASSSPGLGFNEQFF. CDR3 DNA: TGTGCCAGCAGTTCCCCGGGACTAGGATTCAATGAGCAGTTCTTC.

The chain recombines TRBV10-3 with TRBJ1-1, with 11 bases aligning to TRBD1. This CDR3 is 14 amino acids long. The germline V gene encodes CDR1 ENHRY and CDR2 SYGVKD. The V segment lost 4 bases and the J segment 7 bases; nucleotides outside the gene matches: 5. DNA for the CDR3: TGTGCCATCAGTGTGGGACAGGGGGACGTTGAAGCTTTCTTT. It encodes CAISVGQGDVEAFF.

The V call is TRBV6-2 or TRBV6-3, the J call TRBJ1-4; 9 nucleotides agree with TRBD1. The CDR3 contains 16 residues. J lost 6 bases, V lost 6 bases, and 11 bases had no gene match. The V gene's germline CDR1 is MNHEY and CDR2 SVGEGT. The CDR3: CASRPSGQGIYEKLFF. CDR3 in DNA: TGTGCCAGCAGACCTTCGGGACAGGGTATATATGAAAAACTGTTTTTT.

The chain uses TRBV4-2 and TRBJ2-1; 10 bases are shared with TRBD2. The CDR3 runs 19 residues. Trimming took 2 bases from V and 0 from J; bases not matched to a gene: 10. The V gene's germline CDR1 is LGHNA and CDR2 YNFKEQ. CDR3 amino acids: CASSQQRGGLFISYNEQFF. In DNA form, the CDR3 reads TGTGCCAGCAGCCAACAGCGGGGGGGCCTTTTTATCTCCTACAATGAGCAGTTCTTC.

The CDR3 coding sequence is TGTGCCAGTAGTATGGGGACAGGGGTTGGATCACCCCTCCACTTT. It is translated as CASSMGTGVGSPLHF. The chain is built from TRBV19 and TRBJ1-6; TRBD1 matches 10 bases. CDR1 and CDR2 from the germline V gene are LNHDA and SQIVND (reference sequence). V dropped 3 bases and J dropped 10; count of bases not matched to a gene: 6. This CDR3 comprises 15 residues.

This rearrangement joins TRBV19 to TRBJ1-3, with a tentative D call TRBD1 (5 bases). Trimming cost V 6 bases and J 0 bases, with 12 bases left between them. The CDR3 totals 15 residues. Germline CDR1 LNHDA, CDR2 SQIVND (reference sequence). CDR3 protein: CASSPGHSSGNTIYF. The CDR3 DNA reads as TGTGCCAGTAGCCCCGGACACAGCTCTGGAAACACCATATATTTT.

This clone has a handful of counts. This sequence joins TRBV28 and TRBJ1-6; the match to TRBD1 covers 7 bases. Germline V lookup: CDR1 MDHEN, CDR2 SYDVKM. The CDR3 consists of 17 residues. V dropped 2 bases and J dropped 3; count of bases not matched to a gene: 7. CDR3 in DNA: TGTGCCAGCAGTTTACCAGGGGGAGCTATCTATAATTCACCCCTCCACTTT. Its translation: CASSLPGGAIYNSPLHF.